This is a list of T cell receptor beta chains from one sample in a study of shared clonotypes between healthy human individuals. Only in-frame clones appear in the TCRdb table, and some are missing; sequencing was by immunoSEQ multiplex PCR. The sample contains 150,000 to 200,000 clones, over 50% of which appear only once. Sequencing input: memory CD4+ T cells sorted from blood. The receptors were sampled from a man aged 25 to 40 in good health. The conserved cysteine and the conserved F or W are not part of the CDR3 here. Fields, in order: J gene, V gene, clone size, CDR3 protein. Expanded clones get a size class; other rows say once, few or many, or leave the size out.

>TRBJ1-2|TRBV25-1|.
ASSATANYGYT
>TRBJ2-2|TRBV27|.
ASSLYSGELF
>TRBJ2-2|TRBV7-2|.
ASSLGLAGTGELF
>TRBJ1-3|TRBV29-1|.
SVGYRGEGNTIY
>TRBJ2-7|TRBV11-2|few
ASSLTGQDPYEQY
>TRBJ2-2|TRBV7-9|.
ASSLNLGQGTGELF
>TRBJ2-1|TRBV7-2|.
ASSLASGRRNNEQF
>TRBJ2-7|TRBV6-5|.
ASSYSGTTSYEQY
>TRBJ1-5|TRBV7-2|.
ASSSQGNQPQH
>TRBJ2-1|TRBV14|.
ASSQEFGGEQF
>TRBJ2-2|TRBV10-1|few
ASRALSGELF
>TRBJ2-5|TRBV9|once
ASSENVGDPETQY
>TRBJ2-7|TRBV6-1|.
ASRGTGTYEQY
>TRBJ2-1|TRBV6-4|.
ASSDSYSASGKQF
>TRBJ2-7|TRBV5-1|many
ASSIPGQGADEQY
>TRBJ2-7|TRBV28|.
ASSRVTIYEQY
>TRBJ2-4|TRBV9|many
ASTPTGFGAGDIQY
>TRBJ2-2|TRBV6-1|.
AGNRQAAGELF
>TRBJ2-7|TRBV28|.
ASGEVSYEQY
>TRBJ1-1|TRBV18|.
ASSLKTNTEAF
>TRBJ2-1|TRBV18|.
ASSPPITPPYNEQF
>TRBJ2-7|TRBV18|.
ASSTGQGALGVEQY
>TRBJ2-1|TRBV10-2|.
ASSRGNYNEQF
>TRBJ2-4|TRBV11-2|once
ASSLDPGPVVA
>TRBJ2-7|TRBV27|.
ASSSGLAEQY
>TRBJ1-4|TRBV4-1|.
ASSQLSGNEKLF
>TRBJ1-1|TRBV18|.
ASSPYGTGMNTEAF
>TRBJ2-3|TRBV29-1|.
SVESRTRTDTQY
>TRBJ2-1|TRBV18|.
ASSPELPKLTYNEQF
>TRBJ1-5|TRBV2|few
ASTGTGVQPQH
>TRBJ2-3|TRBV6-1|once
ASSATDSGIGTDTQY
>TRBJ1-3|TRBV7-2|few
ASSPGNLRGGNTIY
>TRBJ1-1|TRBV2|.
ASTQNTEAF
>TRBJ1-4|TRBV21-1|.
ASSKAWTGGATNEKLF
>TRBJ1-5|TRBV27|.
ASSKRDRGPQPQH
>TRBJ1-4|TRBV5-5|.
ASSLGHRNEKLF
>TRBJ2-1|TRBV29-1|few
SGSRDYEPNEQF
>TRBJ1-2|TRBV5-5|few
ASSSLPRTGLGYGYT
>TRBJ1-2|TRBV10-3|.
AGRDRGSSGYT
>TRBJ2-7|TRBV5-8|once
ASSPNPSGATYEQY
>TRBJ1-1|TRBV5-1|.
ASSLGDPGQGASEAF
>TRBJ2-7|TRBV2|few
ASSVGLAGGGEQY
>TRBJ2-5|TRBV5-4|.
ASSFAETQY
>TRBJ1-1|TRBV7-8|many
ASSLEAVGGAF
>TRBJ2-1|TRBV5-4|.
ASSLGRDRGGNEQF
>TRBJ2-7|TRBV5-1|.
ASSLGTDTYEQY
>TRBJ2-2|TRBV11-2|.
ASRWSGGHTGELF
>TRBJ1-5|TRBV7-2|few
ASSSDGRNQPQH
>TRBJ1-2|TRBV9|.
ASSAFEGQGNYGYT
>TRBJ2-3|TRBV5-1|.
ASFRTGQDTQY
>TRBJ2-7|TRBV6-6|.
ASSYSRGTYEQY
>TRBJ2-5|TRBV2|.
ASFKGGSQETQY
>TRBJ1-5|TRBV7-2|.
ASSLEGYNQPQH
>TRBJ2-7|TRBV6-1|few
ASSEAISGSYEQY
>TRBJ2-1|TRBV5-6|.
ASSVVFSSEQF
>TRBJ2-5|TRBV5-4|.
ASSLRAGGGETQY
>TRBJ1-4|TRBV1|.
TSSQAVRGSDEKLF
>TRBJ2-3|TRBV6-1|.
ASKSRAAPPDTQY
>TRBJ2-6|TRBV27|.
ASSLISGRSGANVLT
>TRBJ2-5|TRBV6-5|.
ASSYWAGGGETQY